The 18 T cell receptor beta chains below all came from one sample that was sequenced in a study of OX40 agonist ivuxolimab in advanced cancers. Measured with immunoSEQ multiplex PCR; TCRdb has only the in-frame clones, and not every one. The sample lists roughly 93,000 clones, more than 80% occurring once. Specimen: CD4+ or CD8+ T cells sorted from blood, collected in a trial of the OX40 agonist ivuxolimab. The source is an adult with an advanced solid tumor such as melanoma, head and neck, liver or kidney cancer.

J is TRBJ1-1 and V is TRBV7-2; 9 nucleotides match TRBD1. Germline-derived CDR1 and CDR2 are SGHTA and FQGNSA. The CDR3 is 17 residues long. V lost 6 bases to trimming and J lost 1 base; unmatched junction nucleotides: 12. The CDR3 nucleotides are TGTGCCAGCAGTAGGGGTTTTCGACAGGGGGGGAACACTGAAGCTTTCTTT. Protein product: CASSRGFRQGGNTEAFF.

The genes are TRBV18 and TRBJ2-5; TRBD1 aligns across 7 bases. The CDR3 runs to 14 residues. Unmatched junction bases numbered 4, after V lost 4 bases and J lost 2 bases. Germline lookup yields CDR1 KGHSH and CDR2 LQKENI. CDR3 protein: CASSQPGQQETQYF. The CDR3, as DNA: TGTGCCAGCTCACAACCGGGACAGCAAGAGACCCAGTACTTC. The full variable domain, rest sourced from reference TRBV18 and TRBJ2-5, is NAGVMQNPRHLVRRRGQEARLRCSPMKGHSHVYWYRQLPEEGLKFMVYLQKENIIDESGMPKERFSAEFPKEGPSILRIQQVVRGDSAAYFCASSQPGQQETQYFGPGTRLLVL.

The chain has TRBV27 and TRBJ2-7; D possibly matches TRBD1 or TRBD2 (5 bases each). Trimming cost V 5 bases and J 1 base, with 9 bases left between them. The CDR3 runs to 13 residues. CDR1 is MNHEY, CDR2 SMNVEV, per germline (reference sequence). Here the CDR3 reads CASSPGLSYEQYF. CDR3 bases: TGTGCCAGCAGTCCGGGGCTGTCCTACGAGCAGTACTTC.

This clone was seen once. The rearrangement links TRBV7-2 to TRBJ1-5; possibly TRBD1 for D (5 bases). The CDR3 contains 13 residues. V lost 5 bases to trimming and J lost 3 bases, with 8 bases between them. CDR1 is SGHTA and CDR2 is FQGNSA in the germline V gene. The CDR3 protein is CASSPGTNQPQHF. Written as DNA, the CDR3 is TGTGCCAGCAGCCCCGGGACCAATCAGCCCCAGCATTTT.

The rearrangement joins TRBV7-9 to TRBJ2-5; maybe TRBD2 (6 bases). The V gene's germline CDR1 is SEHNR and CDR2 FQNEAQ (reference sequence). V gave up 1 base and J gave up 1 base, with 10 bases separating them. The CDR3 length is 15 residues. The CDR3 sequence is CASSLDTGLQETQYF. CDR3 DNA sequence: TGTGCCAGCAGCTTAGATACGGGACTCCAAGAGACCCAGTACTTC.

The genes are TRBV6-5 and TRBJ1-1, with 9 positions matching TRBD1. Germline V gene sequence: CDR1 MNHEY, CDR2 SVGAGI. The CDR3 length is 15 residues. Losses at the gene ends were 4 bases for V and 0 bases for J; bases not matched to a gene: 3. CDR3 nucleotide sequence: TGTGCCAGCAGTTTCGGACAGGGGTTGAACACTGAAGCTTTCTTT. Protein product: CASSFGQGLNTEAFF.

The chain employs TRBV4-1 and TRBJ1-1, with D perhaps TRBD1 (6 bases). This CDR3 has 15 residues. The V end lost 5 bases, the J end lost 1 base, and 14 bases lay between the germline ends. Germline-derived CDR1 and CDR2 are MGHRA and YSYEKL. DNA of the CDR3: TGCGCCAGCAGCAACCACCTACAGGGGAACACTGAAGCTTTCTTT. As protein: CASSNHLQGNTEAFF.

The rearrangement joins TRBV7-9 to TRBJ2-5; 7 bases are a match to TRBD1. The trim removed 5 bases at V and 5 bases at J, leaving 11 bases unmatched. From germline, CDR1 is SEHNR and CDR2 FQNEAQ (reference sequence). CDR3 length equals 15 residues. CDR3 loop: CASSAGTDFRETQYF. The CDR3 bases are TGTGCCAGCAGCGCCGGGACAGACTTTAGGGAGACCCAGTACTTC.

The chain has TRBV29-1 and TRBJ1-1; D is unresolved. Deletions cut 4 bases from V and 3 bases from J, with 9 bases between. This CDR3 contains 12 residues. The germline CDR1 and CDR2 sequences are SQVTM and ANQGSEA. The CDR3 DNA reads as TGCAGCGTTGGGGTCTTCGACACTGAAGCTTTCTTT. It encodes CSVGVFDTEAFF.

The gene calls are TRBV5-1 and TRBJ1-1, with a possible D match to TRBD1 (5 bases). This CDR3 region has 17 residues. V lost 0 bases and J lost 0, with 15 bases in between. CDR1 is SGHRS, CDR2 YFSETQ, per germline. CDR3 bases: TGCGCCAGCAGCTTGGGGAACGGGGGACTGATGAACACTGAAGCTTTCTTT. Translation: CASSLGNGGLMNTEAFF.

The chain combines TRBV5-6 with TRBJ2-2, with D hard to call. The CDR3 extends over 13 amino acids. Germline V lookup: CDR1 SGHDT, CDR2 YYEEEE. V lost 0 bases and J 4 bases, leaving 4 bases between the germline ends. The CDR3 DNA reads TGTGCCAGCAGCTTGGACCTCACCGGGGAGCTGTTTTTT. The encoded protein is CASSLDLTGELFF.

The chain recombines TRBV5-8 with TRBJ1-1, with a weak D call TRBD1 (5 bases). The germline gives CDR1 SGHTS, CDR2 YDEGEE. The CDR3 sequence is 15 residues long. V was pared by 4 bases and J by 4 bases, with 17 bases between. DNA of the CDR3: TGTGCCAGCAGCCCGCGGGGCGGGGTGGTCACTGAAGCTTTCTTT. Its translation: CASSPRGGVVTEAFF.

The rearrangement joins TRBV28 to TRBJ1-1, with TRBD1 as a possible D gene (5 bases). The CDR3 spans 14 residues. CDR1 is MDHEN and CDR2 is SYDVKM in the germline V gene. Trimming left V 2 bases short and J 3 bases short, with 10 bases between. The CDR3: CASSLPGQHTEAFF. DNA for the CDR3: TGTGCCAGCAGTTTACCAGGGCAGCACACTGAAGCTTTCTTT.

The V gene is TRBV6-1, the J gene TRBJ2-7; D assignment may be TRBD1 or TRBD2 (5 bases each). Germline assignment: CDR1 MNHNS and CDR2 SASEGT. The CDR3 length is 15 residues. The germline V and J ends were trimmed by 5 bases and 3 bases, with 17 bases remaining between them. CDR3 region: CASSLARDGDYEQYF. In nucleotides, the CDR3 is TGTGCCAGCAGTTTAGCGAGGGACGGGGACTACGAGCAGTACTTC.

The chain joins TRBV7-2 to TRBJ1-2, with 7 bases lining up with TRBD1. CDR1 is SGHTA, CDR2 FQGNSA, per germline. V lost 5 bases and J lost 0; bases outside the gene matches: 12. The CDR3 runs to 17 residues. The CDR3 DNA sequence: TGTGCCAGCAGCCCCTCCGGACAGGACCCATCTAACTATGGCTACACCTTC. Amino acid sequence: CASSPSGQDPSNYGYTF.

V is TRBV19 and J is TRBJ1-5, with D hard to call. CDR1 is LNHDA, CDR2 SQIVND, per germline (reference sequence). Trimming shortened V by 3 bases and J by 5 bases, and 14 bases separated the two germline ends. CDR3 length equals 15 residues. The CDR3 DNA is TGTGCCAGTAGTATCTTGGTGGACGGGGATCAGCCCCAGCATTTT. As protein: CASSILVDGDQPQHF.

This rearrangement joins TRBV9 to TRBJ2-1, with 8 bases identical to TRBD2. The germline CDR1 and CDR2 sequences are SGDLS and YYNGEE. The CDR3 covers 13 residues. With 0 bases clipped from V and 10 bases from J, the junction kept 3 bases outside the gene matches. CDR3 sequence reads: CASSVVIAGEQFF. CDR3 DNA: TGTGCCAGCAGCGTAGTAATAGCGGGAGAGCAGTTCTTC.

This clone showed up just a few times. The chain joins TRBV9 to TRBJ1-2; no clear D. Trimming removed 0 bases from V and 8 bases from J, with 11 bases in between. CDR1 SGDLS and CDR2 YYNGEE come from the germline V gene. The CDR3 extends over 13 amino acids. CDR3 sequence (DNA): TGTGCCAGCAGCGTAGGGCATACAGACGGCTACACCTTC. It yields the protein CASSVGHTDGYTF.